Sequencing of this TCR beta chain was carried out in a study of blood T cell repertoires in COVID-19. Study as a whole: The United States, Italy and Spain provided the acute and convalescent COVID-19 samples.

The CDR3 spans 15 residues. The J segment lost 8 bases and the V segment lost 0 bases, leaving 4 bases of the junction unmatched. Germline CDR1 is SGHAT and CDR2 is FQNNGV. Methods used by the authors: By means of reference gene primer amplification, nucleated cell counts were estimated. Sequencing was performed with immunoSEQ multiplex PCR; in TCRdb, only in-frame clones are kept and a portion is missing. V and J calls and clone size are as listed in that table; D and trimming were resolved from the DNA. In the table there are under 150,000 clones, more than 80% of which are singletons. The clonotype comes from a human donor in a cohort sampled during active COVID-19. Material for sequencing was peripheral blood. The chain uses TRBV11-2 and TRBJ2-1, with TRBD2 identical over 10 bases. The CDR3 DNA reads TGTGCCAGCAGCTTAGAACTAGCGGGGCCCCATGAGCAGTTCTTC. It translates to CASSLELAGPHEQFF.